These 17 T cell receptor beta chains share one sample of origin, sequenced in a study of radiotherapy plus CTLA-4 blockade in lung cancer. Generated by immunoSEQ multiplex PCR, the TCRdb table keeps only in-frame clones and is missing some. Of about 48,000 clones listed, 82% were seen once; the top ten hold 2.5% to 3.5%. The sample in question was peripheral blood, obtained from a patient treated with radiotherapy plus ipilimumab. The receptors come from a human donor with non-small cell lung cancer who had stable disease on radiotherapy plus ipilimumab.

V gene TRBV6-1 combines with J gene TRBJ2-2; D gene ambiguous. Germline V lookup: CDR1 MNHNS, CDR2 SASEGT. The V and J ends lost 4 bases and 5 bases respectively, with 11 bases between them. This CDR3 spans 14 amino acids. CDR3 protein: CASSGQVLTGELFF. The DNA of the CDR3 is TGTGCCAGCAGTGGGCAGGTCCTTACCGGGGAGCTGTTTTTT.

This chain uses TRBV23-1 with TRBJ2-7, with a possible D match to TRBD2 (5 bases). TRBV23-1 counts as an open reading frame of uncertain function. This CDR3 has 15 residues. Trimming stripped 2 bases from V and 0 bases from J, with 11 bases between. The CDR3 reads CASSQRGVGSYEQYF. In DNA form, the CDR3 reads TGCGCCAGCAGTCAACGGGGAGTGGGCTCCTACGAGCAGTACTTC.

CDR3 bases: TGTGCCAGCAGTGTGGACAGGGCGTATGGCTACACCTTC. Translated: CASSVDRAYGYTF. The J gene is TRBJ1-2, the V gene TRBV27, with 8 positions matching TRBD1. CDR1 is MNHEY and CDR2 is SMNVEV in the germline V gene (reference sequence). Trimming removed 5 bases from V and 5 bases from J; junction bases left unmatched: 4. The CDR3 runs to 13 residues.

This clone was seen just once. The chain couples TRBV28 to TRBJ2-7; D possibly corresponds to TRBD1 (6 bases). The ends were cut back, 2 bases at V and 5 bases at J, with 19 bases in the middle. The CDR3 has 16 residues. CDR1 is MDHEN and CDR2 is SYDVKM in the germline V gene. As DNA, the CDR3 is TGTGCCAGCAGTTTACCCCCGGGTACAGGGAGAAACGAGCAGTACTTC. Amino acids: CASSLPPGTGRNEQYF.

The chain carries TRBV6-5 and TRBJ1-2, with D perhaps matching TRBD1 (5 bases). V lost 1 base to trimming and J lost 2 bases, with 14 bases between them. The CDR3 runs to 16 residues. Per the germline V gene, CDR1 is MNHEY and CDR2 is SVGAGI. The CDR3 sequence: CASSYFEAGMNYGYTF. The DNA for the CDR3 is TGTGCCAGCAGTTACTTCGAGGCAGGGATGAACTATGGCTACACCTTC.

J is TRBJ2-3 and V is TRBV11-3; 8 bases are shared with TRBD2. This CDR3 spans 14 amino acids. V was pared by 1 base and J by 4 bases, with 1 base of the junction left unmatched. Per germline, CDR1 SGHNT and CDR2 YENEEA. The CDR3 nucleotides are TGTGCCAGCAGCTTAGCGGGAGGGGCAGATACGCAGTATTTT. It specifies CASSLAGGADTQYF. The variable domain in full, completed from reference TRBV11-3 and TRBJ2-3, reads EAGVVQSPRYKIIEKKQPVAFWCNPISGHNTLYWYLQNLGQGPELLIRYENEEAVDDSQLPKDRFSAERLKGVDSTLKIQPAELGDSAVYLCASSLAGGADTQYFGPGTRLTVL.

The V call is TRBV2, the J call TRBJ2-2; TRBD1 is a possible D gene (6 bases). CDR1 SNHLY and CDR2 FYNNEI come from the germline V gene. Between the trimmed V and J ends, which lost 6 bases and 4 bases, there was a span of 15 bases. The CDR3 extends over 15 amino acids. The CDR3 DNA sequence: TGTGCCAGCAGCGCCCTAACAGGGCCCACCGGGGAGCTGTTTTTT. Amino acid sequence: CASSALTGPTGELFF.

In this sample, this clone turned up once. The chain is built from TRBV11-2 and TRBJ1-2, with D unclear. V gave up 2 bases and J gave up 3 bases, with 10 bases separating them. The CDR3 loop spans 14 amino acids. The germline CDR1 and CDR2 sequences are SGHAT and FQNNGV. The CDR3 protein is CASSLLSDYYGYTF. In DNA, the CDR3 is TGTGCCAGCAGCTTACTCTCCGACTACTATGGCTACACCTTC.

This clone has just a few counts. The chain recombines TRBV4-3 with TRBJ1-5; D uncertain. Germline lookup yields CDR1 LGHNA and CDR2 YSLEER. The CDR3 loop spans 13 amino acids. V lost 0 bases, J lost 4 bases, and 4 bases lay in between. This CDR3 reads CASSQDLNQPQHF. The CDR3 nucleotides read TGCGCCAGCAGCCAAGACCTAAATCAGCCCCAGCATTTT.

The rearrangement uses TRBV28 and TRBJ1-1, with 9 nucleotides matching TRBD1. The germline gives CDR1 MDHEN, CDR2 SYDVKM. Trimming at V came to 6 bases and at J to 4 bases, leaving 6 bases not matched to a gene. The CDR3 has 14 amino acids. The CDR3 DNA reads as TGTGCCAGCAGCGGGACAGGGAACGGCACTGAAGCTTTCTTT. Protein: CASSGTGNGTEAFF.

This clone is medium-sized in the sample. The chain carries TRBV28 and TRBJ1-3, with D tentatively TRBD1 (6 bases). Germline V CDR1 and CDR2: MDHEN, SYDVKM. The CDR3 consists of 18 residues. V lost 4 bases and J lost 0, with 19 bases in between. CDR3 sequence: CASSSSHREGDSGNTIYF. DNA of the CDR3: TGTGCCAGCAGTTCATCTCACAGGGAGGGGGACTCTGGAAACACCATATATTTT.

This clone was recorded once. The chain recombines TRBV7-9 with TRBJ2-5; 7 bases are a match to TRBD1. The end of the DNA fits TRBJ2-7 better, so the J call may be wrong. In germline, CDR1 is SEHNR, CDR2 FQNEAQ (reference sequence). This CDR3 is 14 amino acids long. The chain's CDR3 is CASSFRDRKYEQYF. CDR3 nucleotide sequence: TGTGCCAGCAGCTTCCGGGACAGAAAGTACGAGCAGTACTTC.

This clone has just a few counts. CDR3 sequence: CASSLTGDYGYTF. DNA of the CDR3: TGCGCCAGCAGCTTAACCGGGGACTATGGCTACACCTTC. The rearrangement uses TRBV5-1 and TRBJ1-2; no clear D gene. The CDR3 sequence is 13 residues long. Germline loops: CDR1 SGHRS, CDR2 YFSETQ. Trimming removed 2 bases from V and 3 bases from J, with 8 bases in between.

This clone was counted once. The chain is built from TRBV18 and TRBJ1-5; D possibly corresponds to TRBD1 (6 bases). The CDR3 spans 15 residues. Trimming removed 3 bases at V and 5 bases at J, with 14 bases between. The V gene's germline CDR1 is KGHSH and CDR2 LQKENI. Here the CDR3 reads CASSPDRTYDQPQHF. The CDR3 nucleotides are TGTGCCAGCTCACCTGACAGGACCTATGATCAGCCCCAGCATTTT.

As to this clone: The same CDR3 arises from other DNA sequences in this sample as well. The V gene is TRBV4-2, the J gene TRBJ2-3; TRBD2 is a possible D gene (6 bases). The CDR3 runs 15 residues. V dropped 1 base and J dropped 1 base, with 9 bases sitting between them. Per germline, CDR1 LGHNA and CDR2 YNFKEQ. The DNA for the CDR3 is TGTGCCAGCAGCCAAGGGAGGAGGGGCACAGATACGCAGTATTTT. It yields the protein CASSQGRRGTDTQYF.

V and J are TRBV9 and TRBJ2-7; no reliable D call. Germline CDR1 reads SGDLS; CDR2 reads YYNGEE. The CDR3 spans 15 residues. Trimming left V 0 bases short and J 5 bases short, with 15 bases between. The CDR3 protein is CASSVDSPRLNEQYF. The CDR3 bases are TGTGCCAGCAGCGTAGACTCCCCCCGGTTAAACGAGCAGTACTTC.

V usage is TRBV9 and J usage is TRBJ2-2; 7 bases are shared with TRBD1. V shed 0 bases, J shed 0 bases, and the junction held 2 bases outside the gene matches. Germline assignment: CDR1 SGDLS and CDR2 YYNGEE. This CDR3 region has 16 residues. CDR3 bases: TGTGCCAGCAGCGTAGCTACAGGGGCGAACACCGGGGAGCTGTTTTTT. Amino acid sequence: CASSVATGANTGELFF. Variable domain in full (rest from reference TRBV9 and TRBJ2-2): DSGVTQTPKHLITATGQRVTLRCSPRSGDLSVYWYQQSLDQGLQFLIQYYNGEERAKGNILERFSAQQFPDLHSELNLSSLELGDSALYFCASSVATGANTGELFFGEGSRLTVL.